The clone carrying this T cell receptor beta chain showed up just a few times. The data are from a study of blood T cell repertoires in COVID-19. Across the study: The origin of the acute and convalescent COVID-19 samples was the United States, Italy and Spain. The analysed material was cDNA or gDNA that came from T cells, B-cell-depleted T cells, or PBMCs.

V shed 5 bases and J shed 4 bases, with 17 bases lying between them. The V gene's germline CDR1 is GTSNPN and CDR2 SVGIG (reference sequence). The CDR3 runs 14 residues. Clones were sequenced by immunoSEQ multiplex PCR, and TCRdb holds only the in-frame ones, with some missing. The sample includes about 110,000 clones, around 80% of them seen just once. The receptor was derived from a woman older than 75 with acute or convalescent COVID-19. The chain employs TRBV30 and TRBJ1-2; D might be TRBD1 (5 bases). The source material was peripheral blood. CDR3 loop: CAWGGPGVRYGYTF. The CDR3 DNA is TGTGCCTGGGGTGGACCGGGGGTTCGCTATGGCTACACCTTC.